This TCR beta chain is drawn from a study of regulatory T cells in long-lasting Graves disease. This clonotype has just a few counts. CDR3-region Arm-PCR and iRepertoire HTBI primers produced the TCR beta libraries. TCRdb re-called the multiplex PCR reads through MiXCR, storing one row per CDR3 protein. Of roughly 610,000 distinct CDR3 sequences listed, roughly a sixth are singletons. The germline gives CDR1 MNHEY, CDR2 SMNVEV (reference sequence). The V end lost 5 bases, the J end lost 5 bases, and 23 bases lay between the germline ends. CDR3 size: 17 residues. As for time point: newly diagnosed GD, antithyroid drugs for less than 3 months. Scientists built the TCR library using RNA that was extracted from PBMCs. Diagnosis followed American Thyroid Association guidelines for Graves' disease. This sample also belongs to another study, concerning T cells in Graves' hyperthyroidism and ophthalmopathy. That source adds: Patients were excluded because of uncontrolled infection, other autoimmune disease, pregnancy or lactation.

The source material was peripheral blood mononuclear cells (PBMCs), sampled at new diagnosis, from a patient treated with antithyroid drugs. This rearrangement joins TRBV27 to TRBJ2-3; the D call may be TRBD1 or TRBD2 (5 bases each). The source is a man aged 18 to 30 with Graves disease. CDR3 in DNA: TGTGCCAGCAGTCCCCACCGGGACCCCTCAGTCCAAGATACGCAGTATTTT. Translated, it gives CASSPHRDPSVQDTQYF.